This passage covers 11 T cell receptor beta chains from one sample sequenced in a study of T-cell reconstitution after alpha-beta-depleted transplantation in children. For TCRbeta, the library was prepared with unique molecular identifiers. In TCRdb, the PCR reads were re-called with MiXCR into one record per CDR3 protein. The data show fewer than 350,000 distinct CDR3 sequences, around a tenth seen once. Material: peripheral blood, obtained 180 days after TCRalphabeta/CD19-depleted stem cell transplant. The source is a male patient aged 2-9 years who had a stem cell transplant for chronic granulomatous disease, so the T cells may come from the graft donor.

This clonotype was observed at least ten times. The CDR3 reads CASSQGIGQVNIQYF. The CDR3, as DNA: TGTGCCAGCAGCCAGGGCATCGGGCAGGTCAACATTCAGTACTTC. The J gene is TRBJ2-4, the V gene TRBV3-1; D unclear. Germline lookup yields CDR1 LGHDT and CDR2 YNNKEL (reference sequence). The CDR3 consists of 15 residues. V shed 3 bases and J shed 7 bases, with 16 bases lying between them.

This clonotype was observed many times. This chain joins TRBV20-1 and TRBJ2-7; perhaps TRBD1 as D (5 bases). The length of the CDR3 is 14 residues. CDR1 is DFQATT and CDR2 is SNEGSKA in the germline V gene (reference sequence). V dropped 6 bases and J dropped 3 bases, with 18 bases sitting between them. In DNA form, the CDR3 reads TGCAGTGCCTTACGTCTACAGACAGTCTACGAGCAGTACTTC. Its protein is CSALRLQTVYEQYF.

This clonotype was detected ten times or more. The chain joins TRBV10-3 to TRBJ2-1; D not resolved. The CDR3 is made up of 13 amino acids. V lost 0 bases and J lost 15, with 15 bases in between. Germline loops: CDR1 ENHRY, CDR2 SYGVKD. CDR3 in amino acids: CAISESSSAVTFF. In DNA form, the CDR3 reads TGTGCCATCAGTGAGTCGTCGAGTGCGGTGACGTTCTTC.

This clonotype was recorded only once. A read error may be the cause here, since a much bigger clone is one base away. The chain carries TRBV5-5 and TRBJ2-3; D may be TRBD2 (6 bases). The germline gives CDR1 SGHKS, CDR2 YYEKEE (reference sequence). V lost 3 bases and J lost 8, with 13 bases in between. This CDR3 spans 13 amino acids. This chain's CDR3 is CASSSGGETTQYF. In nucleotides, the CDR3 is TGTGCCAGCAGCTCTGGCGGGGAAACTACGCAGTATTTT.

This clonotype has a handful of counts. The V gene is TRBV7-2, the J gene TRBJ2-5; 7 nucleotides agree with TRBD1. J gave up 2 bases and V 7 bases, and 13 bases lay outside the gene matches. In germline, CDR1 is SGHTA, CDR2 FQGNSA. The CDR3 has 16 residues. Here the CDR3 DNA reads TGTGCCAGCATTCCTTTCAAGACAGGGTGGCAAGAGACCCAGTACTTC. Protein: CASIPFKTGWQETQYF.

This clonotype was recorded many times. V usage is TRBV5-6 and J usage is TRBJ2-3, with TRBD2 matching over 11 bases. From germline, CDR1 is SGHDT and CDR2 YYEEEE. CDR3 size: 17 residues. V gave up 4 bases and J gave up 4 bases; unmatched junction bases: 11. CDR3 in DNA: TGTGCCAGCAGCCGAGGATTAGCGGGAGGGGTTGCAGATACGCAGTATTTT. Amino acids: CASSRGLAGGVADTQYF.

This clonotype was seen ten or more times. The rearrangement uses TRBV6-2 or TRBV6-3 and TRBJ1-1; no firm D call. V lost 2 bases, J lost 9 bases, and 19 bases lay in between. Germline assignment: CDR1 MNHEY and CDR2 SVGEGT. This CDR3 has 15 amino acids. CDR3 coding DNA: TGTGCCAGCAGTTACCACCTTGATGGGCAGAGGCAAGCTTTCTTT. It specifies CASSYHLDGQRQAFF.

This clonotype was observed many times. This rearrangement joins TRBV7-3 to TRBJ2-2; a possible D gene is TRBD2 (5 bases). The CDR3 contains 16 residues. V lost 4 bases, J lost 2 bases, and 14 bases lay in between. Germline CDR1 reads SGHTA; CDR2 reads FQGTGA. The CDR3 loop reads CASSSVIRGNTGELFF. The CDR3, as DNA: TGTGCCAGCAGCTCGGTCATCCGGGGAAACACCGGGGAGCTGTTTTTT.

This clonotype was recorded many times. The chain uses TRBV12-3 or TRBV12-4 and TRBJ1-4; 9 bases match TRBD1. This CDR3 contains 14 residues. J was trimmed by 8 bases and V by 6 bases; bases with no gene match: 7. The CDR3 sequence is CASSRGTGMEKLFF. The CDR3 nucleotides are TGTGCCAGCAGCCGAGGGACAGGGATGGAAAAACTGTTTTTT.

This clonotype occurred many times. The chain combines TRBV6-5 with TRBJ1-1; tentative D call: TRBD1 (5 bases). The CDR3 consists of 14 residues. V was pared by 6 bases and J by 5 bases, with 16 bases between. Germline values: CDR1 MNHEY, CDR2 SVGAGI. As DNA, the CDR3 is TGTGCCAGCAGCTACGATCGAAGGGGAACTGAAGCTTTCTTT. It specifies CASSYDRRGTEAFF.

CDR3: CATSREKQGTNEQFF. For the CDR3, the DNA is TGTGCCACCAGCCGGGAGAAACAGGGCACGAATGAGCAGTTCTTC. This chain links TRBV15 with TRBJ2-1, with D tentatively TRBD1 or TRBD2 (6 bases each). The CDR3 spans 15 residues. CDR1 and CDR2 (germline): LNHNV, YYDKDF (reference sequence). The V end was cut by 5 bases, the J end by 7 bases, with 18 bases between.